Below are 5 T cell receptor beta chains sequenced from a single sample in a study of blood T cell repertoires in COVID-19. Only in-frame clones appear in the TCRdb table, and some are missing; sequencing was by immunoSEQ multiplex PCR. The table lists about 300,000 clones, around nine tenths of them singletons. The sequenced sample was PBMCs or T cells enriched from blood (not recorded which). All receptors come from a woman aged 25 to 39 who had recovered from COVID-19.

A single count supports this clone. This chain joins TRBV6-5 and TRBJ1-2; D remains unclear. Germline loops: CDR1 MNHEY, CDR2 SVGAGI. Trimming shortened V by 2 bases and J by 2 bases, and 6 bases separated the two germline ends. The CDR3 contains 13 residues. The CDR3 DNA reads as TGTGCCAGCAGTTACGGCCAGAACTATGGCTACACCTTC. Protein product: CASSYGQNYGYTF.

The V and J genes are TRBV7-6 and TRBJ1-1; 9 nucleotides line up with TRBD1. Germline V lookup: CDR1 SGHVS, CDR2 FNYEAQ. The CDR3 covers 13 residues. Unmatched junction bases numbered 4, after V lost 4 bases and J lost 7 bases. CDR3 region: CASSSGQGIEAFF. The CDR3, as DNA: TGTGCCAGCAGCTCGGGACAGGGTATTGAAGCTTTCTTT.

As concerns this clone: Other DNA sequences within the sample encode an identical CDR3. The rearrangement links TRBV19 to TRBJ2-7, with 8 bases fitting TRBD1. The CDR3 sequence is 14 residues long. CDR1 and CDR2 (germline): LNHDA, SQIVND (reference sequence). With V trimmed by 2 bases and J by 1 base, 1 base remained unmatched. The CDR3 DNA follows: TGTGCCAGTAGTATAAGACAGGGGTCCTACGAGCAGTACTTC. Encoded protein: CASSIRQGSYEQYF.

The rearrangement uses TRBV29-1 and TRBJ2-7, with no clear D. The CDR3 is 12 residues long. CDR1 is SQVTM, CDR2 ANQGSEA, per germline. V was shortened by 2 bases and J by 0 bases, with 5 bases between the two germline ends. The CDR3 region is CSVEMSSYEQYF. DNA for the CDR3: TGCAGCGTTGAAATGAGCTCCTACGAGCAGTACTTC.

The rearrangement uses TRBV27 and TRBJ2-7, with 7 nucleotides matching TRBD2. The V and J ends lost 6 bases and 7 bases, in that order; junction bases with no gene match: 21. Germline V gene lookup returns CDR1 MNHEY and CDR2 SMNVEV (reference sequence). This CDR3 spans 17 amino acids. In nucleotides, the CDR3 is TGTGCCAGCAGAATTGTGGGGAGGGGCGACTTCTCGGGGGAGCAGTACTTC. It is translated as CASRIVGRGDFSGEQYF.